One sample yielded the 10 T cell receptor beta chains listed below, sequenced in a study of OX40 agonist ivuxolimab in advanced cancers. Sequenced by immunoSEQ multiplex PCR; TCRdb stores in-frame clones only, minus some. This table holds more than 25,000 clones, roughly 80% found once. The material was CD4+ or CD8+ T cells sorted from blood, obtained in a trial of the OX40 agonist ivuxolimab. These receptors came from an adult with an advanced solid tumor such as melanoma, head and neck, liver or kidney cancer.

This clone was observed a handful of times. The rearrangement links TRBV9 to TRBJ2-7; either TRBD1 or TRBD2 may fit D (5 bases each). Germline values: CDR1 SGDLS, CDR2 YYNGEE. CDR3 length equals 16 residues. Deletions cut 9 bases from V and 0 bases from J, with 22 bases between. The CDR3 DNA follows: TGTGCCAACCAGGGCAAGGAGGTCCCACCCTCCTACGAGCAGTACTTC. Translation gives CANQGKEVPPSYEQYF.

The chain joins TRBV5-8 to TRBJ2-5; no definite D call. The length of the CDR3 is 14 residues. Germline V gene data show CDR1 as SGHTS and CDR2 as YDEGEE. Trimming cost V 0 bases and J 5 bases, with 11 bases left between them. The CDR3 protein is CASSLGRLGETQYF. CDR3 DNA sequence: TGTGCCAGCAGCTTGGGTCGGCTGGGGGAGACCCAGTACTTC. Using reference TRBV5-8 and TRBJ2-5 for the parts outside the CDR3, the full variable domain is EAGVTQSPTHLIKTRGQQATLRCSPISGHTSVYWYQQALGLGLQFLLWYDEGEERNRGNFPPRFSGRQFPNYSSELNVNALELEDSALYLCASSLGRLGETQYFGPGTRLLVL.

This clone was observed a few times. The chain recombines TRBV4-1 with TRBJ1-3, with D hard to call. CDR3 length: 13 amino acids. CDR1 MGHRA and CDR2 YSYEKL come from the germline V gene. Deletions cut 4 bases from V and 6 bases from J, with 10 bases between. The CDR3 spells CASSLSDSNTIYF. CDR3 sequence (DNA): TGCGCCAGCAGCCTATCGGACTCAAACACCATATATTTT.

The chain links TRBV5-1 to TRBJ1-1, with TRBD1 identical over 9 bases. The V gene end was trimmed by 3 bases and the J gene end by 4 bases; junction bases not matched to a gene: 4. Germline lookup yields CDR1 SGHRS and CDR2 YFSETQ. The CDR3 contains 14 residues. CDR3 bases: TGCGCCAGCAGCTGGACAGGGGTGGGCACTGAAGCTTTCTTT. This gives the protein CASSWTGVGTEAFF. Together with reference TRBV5-1 and TRBJ1-1, the CDR3 gives the full variable domain: KAGVTQTPRYLIKTRGQQVTLSCSPISGHRSVSWYQQTPGQGLQFLFEYFSETQRNKGNFPGRFSGRQFSNSRSEMNVSTLELGDSALYLCASSWTGVGTEAFFGQGTRLTVV.

The chain carries TRBV27 and TRBJ2-3; 12 bases agree with TRBD1. This CDR3 region has 17 residues. V was pared by 0 bases and J by 2 bases, with 3 bases of the junction left unmatched. Germline lookup yields CDR1 MNHEY and CDR2 SMNVEV (reference sequence). The CDR3 DNA reads TGTGCCAGCAGTTTATCTACGGGACAGGGGGCCACAGATACGCAGTATTTT. This gives the protein CASSLSTGQGATDTQYF.

This clone was detected a few times. The chain uses TRBV10-3 and TRBJ2-3, with unresolved D. This CDR3 comprises 13 residues. Germline assignment: CDR1 ENHRY and CDR2 SYGVKD. Trimming left V 0 bases short and J 6 bases short, with 7 bases between. CDR3 DNA sequence: TGTGCCATCAGTGAGTCTGGGGATGATACGCAGTATTTT. Its protein product is CAISESGDDTQYF.

The chain recombines TRBV30 with TRBJ1-1, with D unresolved. Looked up from germline, CDR1 is GTSNPN and CDR2 is SVGIG (reference sequence). Trimming removed 0 bases at V and 4 bases at J, with 9 bases between. The CDR3 is 13 residues long. CDR3 loop: CAWSVHLATEAFF. The CDR3 coding sequence is TGTGCCTGGAGTGTACACCTAGCCACTGAAGCTTTCTTT.

The chain employs TRBV4-1 and TRBJ1-5; D remains unclear. The CDR3 is 17 residues long. CDR1 is MGHRA, CDR2 YSYEKL, per germline. V was cut by 0 bases and J by 2 bases, with 14 bases left in between. The CDR3 DNA sequence: TGCGCCAGCAGCCAAGAGACGGGCGTGAGGGGCAATCAGCCCCAGCATTTT. This encodes CASSQETGVRGNQPQHF.

The V call is TRBV11-3, the J call TRBJ1-1, with 8 bases fitting TRBD1. From germline, CDR1 is SGHNT and CDR2 YENEEA. The CDR3 length is 14 residues. V lost 5 bases to trimming and J lost 1 base; unmatched junction nucleotides: 3. The DNA of the CDR3 is TGTGCCAGCAGCCCAGACAGGGGGAACACTGAAGCTTTCTTT. Translating gives CASSPDRGNTEAFF. The full variable domain, completed using reference TRBV11-3 and TRBJ1-1, is EAGVVQSPRYKIIEKKQPVAFWCNPISGHNTLYWYLQNLGQGPELLIRYENEEAVDDSQLPKDRFSAERLKGVDSTLKIQPAELGDSAVYLCASSPDRGNTEAFFGQGTRLTVV.

CDR3 region: CATSTRGRQPAYEQYF. The DNA for the CDR3 is TGTGCCACCAGCACCCGGGGAAGACAGCCGGCCTACGAGCAGTACTTC. V is TRBV15 and J is TRBJ2-7, with D perhaps being TRBD1 or TRBD2 (5 bases each). The CDR3 is made up of 16 amino acids. V was shortened by 4 bases and J by 2 bases, with 18 bases between the two germline ends. In germline, CDR1 is LNHNV, CDR2 YYDKDF (reference sequence).